One sample yielded the 25 T cell receptor beta chains listed below, sequenced in a study of blood T cell repertoires in COVID-19. Repertoires were generated with immunoSEQ multiplex PCR, while TCRdb's copy carries only in-frame clones and drops some. The sample contains about 330,000 clones, approximately 88% of which appear only once. The sequenced sample was peripheral blood. Receptors were obtained from a man aged 25 to 40 with COVID-19, enrolled during active disease.

CDR3 nucleotides: TGCGCCAGCAGCGTCCGGGGTTCCCGGACGAATGAGCAGTTCTTC. Translation: CASSVRGSRTNEQFF. The chain joins TRBV4-3 to TRBJ2-1; D might be TRBD2 (5 bases). Looked up from germline, CDR1 is LGHNA and CDR2 is YSLEER. The CDR3 length is 15 residues. Trimming removed 5 bases at V and 7 bases at J, with 18 bases between.

On this clone: Within the sample, other DNA sequences also encode this same CDR3. The V call is TRBV6-5, the J call TRBJ1-1; TRBD1 is a possible D gene (6 bases). Germline CDR1 MNHEY, CDR2 SVGAGI. V was clipped by 3 bases and J by 2 bases, with 13 bases between them. The CDR3 spans 15 residues. The chain's CDR3 is CASSYRPQGNTEAFF. The CDR3 DNA reads as TGTGCCAGCAGTTATAGGCCACAGGGTAACACTGAAGCTTTCTTT.

The chain links TRBV6-1 to TRBJ1-5, with D tentatively TRBD1 (6 bases). Trimming cost V 8 bases and J 0 bases, with 14 bases left between them. The CDR3 has 15 residues. Germline lookup yields CDR1 MNHNS and CDR2 SASEGT. The CDR3 loop is CASGGQLVSNQPQHF. As DNA, the CDR3 is TGTGCCAGCGGGGGACAACTCGTTAGCAATCAGCCCCAGCATTTT.

CDR3 in DNA: TGTGCCAGTAGTCTCAGGGGGCCCAACTCTGGAAACACCATATATTTT. As protein: CASSLRGPNSGNTIYF. The rearrangement uses TRBV19 and TRBJ1-3; 8 bases are a match to TRBD1. The CDR3 has 16 residues. J was trimmed by 0 bases and V by 5 bases; bases with no gene match: 6. Per the germline V gene, CDR1 is LNHDA and CDR2 is SQIVND (reference sequence).

This chain joins TRBV28 and TRBJ2-6; D not certain. Trimming stripped 6 bases from V and 0 bases from J, with 3 bases between. Per germline, CDR1 MDHEN and CDR2 SYDVKM. This CDR3 is built from 13 residues. CDR3 sequence (DNA): TGTGCCAGCAGGAGCTCTGGGGCCAACGTCCTGACTTTC. Its protein is CASRSSGANVLTF.

The chain joins TRBV24-1 to TRBJ1-1, with D maybe TRBD1 (6 bases). The CDR3 has 14 amino acids. Germline CDR1 KGHDR, CDR2 SFDVKD. Between the trimmed V and J ends, which lost 4 bases and 5 bases, there was a span of 13 bases. The CDR3 sequence: CATSEGGAGTEAFF. In nucleotides, the CDR3 is TGTGCCACCAGTGAAGGGGGGGCCGGGACTGAAGCTTTCTTT.

This sequence joins TRBV3-1 (or the pseudogene TRBV3-2) and TRBJ1-1; possible D gene TRBD1, 6 bases. The V gene lost 4 bases and the J gene lost 4 bases, with 19 bases spanning the gap. There are 16 residues in the CDR3. CDR1 LGHDT and CDR2 YNNKEL come from the germline V gene (reference sequence). The CDR3 spells CASSRSTGVSATEAFF. As DNA, the CDR3 is TGTGCCAGCAGCCGGTCGACAGGTGTGTCGGCCACTGAAGCTTTCTTT.

This clone occurred once. The chain joins TRBV7-9 to TRBJ2-3; a possible D gene is TRBD2 (6 bases). The CDR3 covers 17 residues. Germline CDR1 SEHNR, CDR2 FQNEAQ (reference sequence). With 5 bases removed from V and 1 base from J, the gap between germline ends came to 19 bases. The CDR3 spells CASSRVGGIAGTDTQYF. CDR3 bases: TGTGCCAGCAGCCGTGTCGGAGGGATTGCTGGCACAGATACGCAGTATTTT.

V is TRBV19 and J is TRBJ2-4, with D perhaps matching TRBD2 (6 bases). This CDR3 is 16 amino acids long. The V end lost 2 bases, the J end lost 0 bases, and 11 bases lay between the germline ends. From germline, CDR1 is LNHDA and CDR2 SQIVND (reference sequence). The CDR3 DNA follows: TGTGCCAGTAGTATAAGGGGCGGGATAGCCAAAAACATTCAGTACTTC. It yields the protein CASSIRGGIAKNIQYF.

This clone has more than one count but fewer than ten. V gene TRBV7-3 combines with J gene TRBJ2-6; D is unresolved. This CDR3 comprises 15 residues. With 3 bases removed from V and 2 bases from J, the gap between germline ends came to 8 bases. CDR1 and CDR2 from the germline V gene are SGHTA and FQGTGA. The chain's CDR3 is CASSFLQTGANVLTF. As DNA, the CDR3 is TGTGCCAGCAGCTTTTTACAAACTGGGGCCAACGTCCTGACTTTC.

The rearrangement links TRBV5-6 to TRBJ1-5, with 9 bases fitting TRBD1. The CDR3 is 15 amino acids. Per the germline V gene, CDR1 is SGHDT and CDR2 is YYEEEE. Trimming took 4 bases from V and 2 from J; bases not matched to a gene: 4. The CDR3 sequence: CASSQTGGGNQPQHF. DNA of the CDR3: TGTGCCAGCAGCCAGACAGGGGGAGGCAATCAGCCCCAGCATTTT. Full variable domain (missing parts from reference TRBV5-6 and TRBJ1-5): DAGVTQSPTHLIKTRGQQVTLRCSPKSGHDTVSWYQQALGQGPQFIFQYYEEEERQRGNFPDRFSGHQFPNYSSELNVNALLLGDSALYLCASSQTGGGNQPQHFGDGTRLSIL.

V usage is TRBV6-4 and J usage is TRBJ2-1; TRBD2 agrees at 8 bases. The CDR3 length is 18 residues. With 4 bases clipped from V and 6 bases from J, the junction kept 17 bases outside the gene matches. Germline V gives CDR1 MRHNA, CDR2 SNTAGT. The CDR3 loop is CASSVKARGAPPGNEQFF. As DNA, the CDR3 is TGTGCCAGCAGTGTAAAGGCGCGGGGGGCCCCCCCTGGCAATGAGCAGTTCTTC.

The CDR3 here is CASNAGGTPQETQYF. The CDR3 DNA reads TGTGCCAGCAACGCCGGGGGGACACCTCAAGAGACCCAGTACTTC. V is TRBV7-2 and J is TRBJ2-5; TRBD2 might be the D (7 bases). The germline V gene encodes CDR1 SGHTA and CDR2 FQGNSA. V lost 7 bases and J 2 bases, leaving 17 bases between the germline ends. The CDR3 runs 15 residues.

This clone has only one observation. This chain links TRBV27 with TRBJ2-7, with D tentatively TRBD2 (6 bases). Germline V CDR1 and CDR2: MNHEY, SMNVEV (reference sequence). This CDR3 is built from 15 residues. Trimming took off 1 base at V and 0 bases at J, with 10 bases between the two ends. The CDR3 is CASSLWERASYEQYF. CDR3 DNA sequence: TGTGCCAGCAGTTTATGGGAGCGGGCCTCCTACGAGCAGTACTTC.

The gene calls are TRBV10-1 and TRBJ2-1; 9 nucleotides agree with TRBD1. The CDR3 is 14 amino acids. The ends lost 0 bases at V and 9 bases at J; junction bases unmatched: 3. Germline CDR1 is WNHNN and CDR2 is SYGVQD (reference sequence). The chain's CDR3 is CASSESGQGCEQFF. In DNA, the CDR3 is TGCGCCAGCAGTGAGTCCGGACAGGGGTGTGAGCAGTTCTTC.

The genes are TRBV18 and TRBJ2-7, with 10 nucleotides matching TRBD1. Germline CDR1 is KGHSH and CDR2 is LQKENI. After removal of 4 bases from V and 6 bases from J, the junction contained 9 bases not matched to a gene. This CDR3 contains 15 residues. CDR3 sequence: CASSLMTGGLAEQYF. The CDR3 DNA is TGTGCCAGCTCACTTATGACAGGGGGCTTAGCCGAGCAGTACTTC.

The J gene is TRBJ2-3, the V gene TRBV19; 9 bases agree with TRBD2. CDR3 size: 15 residues. V trimming: 6 bases; J trimming: 3 bases; junction bases outside the gene matches: 7. The germline gives CDR1 LNHDA, CDR2 SQIVND (reference sequence). The CDR3 protein is CASSQSSGITDTQYF. In DNA form, the CDR3 reads TGTGCCAGTAGCCAATCTAGCGGGATTACAGATACGCAGTATTTT.

The chain employs TRBV19 and TRBJ2-7; TRBD1 aligns across 7 bases. Per the germline V gene, CDR1 is LNHDA and CDR2 is SQIVND (reference sequence). V trimming: 6 bases; J trimming: 1 base; junction bases outside the gene matches: 9. This CDR3 region has 15 residues. The chain's CDR3 is CASSQYGDRSYEQYF. The CDR3 bases are TGTGCCAGTAGCCAGTATGGGGACAGATCCTACGAGCAGTACTTC. The full variable domain, rest sourced from reference TRBV19 and TRBJ2-7, is DGGITQSPKYLFRKEGQNVTLSCEQNLNHDAMYWYRQDPGQGLRLIYYSQIVNDFQKGDIAEGYSVSREKKESFPLTVTSAQKNPTAFYLCASSQYGDRSYEQYFGPGTRLTVT.

V is TRBV28 and J is TRBJ1-6; tentatively, D is TRBD1 (6 bases). The CDR3 extends over 15 amino acids. CDR1 is MDHEN, CDR2 SYDVKM, per germline. Between the trimmed V and J ends, which lost 7 bases and 5 bases, there was a span of 15 bases. The CDR3 DNA is TGTGCCAGCAAAAAGACAGGTCCTAATAATTCACCCCTCCACTTT. Residues: CASKKTGPNNSPLHF.

Regarding this clone: It is unclear where the CDR3 begins or ends on the DNA, so no DNA is shown, and the CDR3 is as TCRdb lists it. The chain has TRBV18 and TRBJ2-7; the D call TRBD1 from the table was never checked on the DNA. Germline-derived CDR1 and CDR2 are KGHSH and LQKENI. The CDR3 length is 16 residues, termini included. CDR3 residues: CASSQFFGTGGDEQYF.

The chain uses TRBV4-3 and TRBJ1-1, with D possibly TRBD1 on 6 matching bases. Trimming shortened V by 0 bases and J by 11 bases, and 22 bases separated the two germline ends. This CDR3 contains 16 residues. CDR1 is LGHNA, CDR2 YSLEER, per germline. The CDR3 nucleotides are TGCGCCAGCAGCCAAGATTTTGGGACAACGTCTTTTCGGGCTTTCTTT. This translates into CASSQDFGTTSFRAFF.

The chain uses TRBV28 and TRBJ1-1; a weak D match, TRBD1 (6 bases). The CDR3 has 15 residues. The V end was cut by 6 bases, the J end by 0 bases, with 14 bases between. Germline values: CDR1 MDHEN, CDR2 SYDVKM. The CDR3: CASRGGDSLNTEAFF. In DNA form, the CDR3 reads TGTGCCAGCAGAGGGGGGGATTCATTGAACACTGAAGCTTTCTTT.

This sequence joins TRBV2 and TRBJ2-2, with a possible D match to TRBD1 (6 bases). The V and J ends lost 3 bases and 0 bases respectively, with 8 bases between them. The germline gives CDR1 SNHLY, CDR2 FYNNEI. The CDR3 sequence is 15 residues long. DNA for the CDR3: TGTGCCAGCAGTGACGGGACAACGAACACCGGGGAGCTGTTTTTT. Its protein product is CASSDGTTNTGELFF.

This chain connects TRBV4-1 to TRBJ2-1, with D maybe TRBD1 (6 bases). Trimming took 0 bases from V and 1 from J, leaving 10 bases between them. The CDR3 sequence is 16 residues long. Germline V CDR1 and CDR2: MGHRA, YSYEKL. CDR3 DNA: TGCGCCAGCAGCCAAGATAGGACAGCTTCCTACAATGAGCAGTTCTTC. This gives the protein CASSQDRTASYNEQFF.

In the case of this clone: Other DNA sequences in this sample translate to the same CDR3. The chain joins TRBV4-2 to TRBJ1-2; 8 bases are shared with TRBD1. Germline V lookup: CDR1 LGHNA, CDR2 YNFKEQ. This CDR3 has 15 amino acids. With V trimmed by 2 bases and J by 3 bases, 5 bases remained unmatched. The CDR3 sequence: CASSQPGQGDYGYTF. The CDR3 DNA sequence: TGTGCCAGCAGCCAACCTGGACAGGGCGACTATGGCTACACCTTC.